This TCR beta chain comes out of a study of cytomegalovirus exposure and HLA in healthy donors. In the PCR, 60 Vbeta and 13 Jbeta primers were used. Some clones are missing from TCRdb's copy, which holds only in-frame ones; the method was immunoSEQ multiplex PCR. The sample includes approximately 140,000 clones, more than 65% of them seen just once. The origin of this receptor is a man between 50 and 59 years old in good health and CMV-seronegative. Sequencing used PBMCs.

CDR3 loop: CASSRGGGTEAFF. In DNA form, the CDR3 reads TGTGCCAGCAGCAGGGGGGGAGGCACTGAAGCTTTCTTT. V and J are TRBV7-9 and TRBJ1-1; perhaps TRBD1 as D (6 bases). Germline CDR1 SEHNR, CDR2 FQNEAQ (reference sequence). This CDR3 comprises 13 residues. Trimming stripped 5 bases from V and 4 bases from J, with 11 bases between.